These 3 T cell receptor beta chains share one sample of origin, sequenced in a study of blood T cell repertoires in COVID-19. Here immunoSEQ multiplex PCR was the method, and the copy in TCRdb shows in-frame clones only, minus some. The sample carries around 500,000 clones, approximately 83% recorded once. Sample: peripheral blood. The origin of the receptors is a human donor in a cohort sampled during active COVID-19.

The chain employs TRBV7-3 and TRBJ1-1; D remains unclear. V was cut by 5 bases and J by 8 bases, with 15 bases left in between. This CDR3 is built from 13 residues. The germline CDR1 and CDR2 sequences are SGHTA and FQGTGA. CDR3 nucleotides: TGTGCCAGCAGCGTCGACAATGCTAACGAAGCTTTCTTT. This codes for CASSVDNANEAFF.

J is TRBJ1-3 and V is TRBV15, with a tentative D call TRBD1 (6 bases). Trimming removed 6 bases from V and 2 bases from J, with 14 bases in between. The CDR3 sequence is 15 residues long. The germline CDR1 and CDR2 sequences are LNHNV and YYDKDF (reference sequence). The CDR3 coding sequence is TGTGCCACCAGAGGCCGGGGGGCGGCTGGAAACACCATATATTTT. Translating gives CATRGRGAAGNTIYF.

Details on this clone: Other DNA sequences in this specimen translate into the identical CDR3. The chain is built from TRBV9 and TRBJ2-3; TRBD2 matches 12 bases. The J segment lost 2 bases and the V segment lost 0 bases, leaving 4 bases of the junction unmatched. CDR1 is SGDLS, CDR2 YYNGEE, per germline. The CDR3 sequence is 17 residues long. CDR3 DNA: TGTGCCAGCAGCGTAGGCCTAGCGGGAGGGTACACAGATACGCAGTATTTT. Amino acid sequence: CASSVGLAGGYTDTQYF.